Presented here are 15 T cell receptor beta chains from one specimen sequenced in a study of blood T cells in healthy people across ages. Then a second PCR, running roughly 7 to 11 cycles, was carried out with a sample-barcoded 5' primer and a J-beta primer mix. TCRdb independently ran MiXCR on the 5' RACE reads; one entry per CDR3 protein. The sample yields 700,000 or so distinct CDR3 sequences, about 20% seen once. The sample consisted of blood. Source of these receptors: a man aged 65-85 years in good health.

The sample holds a few counts of this clonotype. The rearrangement joins TRBV6-2 or TRBV6-3 to TRBJ2-1, with 10 bases aligning to TRBD2. This CDR3 contains 15 residues. V lost 0 bases and J lost 8; bases outside the gene matches: 4. The V gene's germline CDR1 is MNHEY and CDR2 SVGEGT. The CDR3 nucleotides read TGTGCCAGCAGTTACTCACTAGCGGGAAATTATGAGCAGTTCTTC. Translation gives CASSYSLAGNYEQFF.

This clonotype was picked up a small number of times. The chain has TRBV28 and TRBJ1-4; D is unclear. The germline V gene has CDR1 MDHEN and CDR2 SYDVKM. The CDR3 runs to 17 residues. V lost 6 bases, J lost 0 bases, and 17 bases lay in between. The CDR3 region is CASRGIQFFATNEKLFF. The DNA for the CDR3 is TGTGCCAGCAGGGGGATCCAGTTTTTTGCAACTAATGAAAAACTGTTTTTT.

The chain has TRBV28 and TRBJ2-1; D uncertain. The J call may be incorrect, as the DNA end agrees better with TRBJ2-7. Germline V gene sequence: CDR1 MDHEN, CDR2 SYDVKM. The length of the CDR3 is 11 residues. The CDR3 region has the DNA TGTGCCAGCAGATCTTTCAGGGAGCAGTACTTC. Its protein product is CASRSFREQYF.

V gene TRBV20-1 combines with J gene TRBJ1-5; the D gene is possibly TRBD1 (5 bases). The CDR3 is 15 amino acids. V was cut by 5 bases and J by 5 bases, with 19 bases left in between. CDR1 and CDR2 (germline): DFQATT, SNEGSKA (reference sequence). CDR3 loop: CSAQRQGRWDQPQHF. The CDR3 DNA sequence: TGCAGTGCTCAGCGCCAGGGTCGTTGGGATCAGCCCCAGCATTTT.

The chain is built from TRBV6-6 and TRBJ2-1; 7 bases fit TRBD1. Per germline, CDR1 MNHNY and CDR2 SVGAGI (reference sequence). Trimming removed 0 bases from V and 0 bases from J; junction bases left unmatched: 5. The CDR3 length is 17 residues. CDR3: CASSYSVGTASYNEQFF. The DNA of the CDR3 is TGTGCCAGCAGTTACTCCGTTGGGACAGCCTCCTACAATGAGCAGTTCTTC.

The chain links TRBV20-1 to TRBJ1-5, with TRBD1 matching over 9 bases. V trimming: 5 bases; J trimming: 5 bases; junction bases outside the gene matches: 1. The CDR3 sequence is 12 residues long. From germline, CDR1 is DFQATT and CDR2 SNEGSKA (reference sequence). This chain's CDR3 is CSAWTGDQPQHF. CDR3 sequence (DNA): TGCAGTGCTTGGACAGGGGATCAGCCCCAGCATTTT.

This clonotype was seen a few times. A junction boundary mismatches the germline segment, possibly from a read error. This chain links TRBV12-3 or TRBV12-4 with TRBJ2-5; D perhaps matches TRBD2 (7 bases). The tail of the sequence fits TRBJ2-7 better, so the J call may be wrong. CDR3 size: 14 residues. CDR3: CASSFGGGSDEQYF. CDR3 DNA sequence: TGTGCCAGCAGTTTTGGGGGGGGCTCCGACGAGCAGTACTTC.

This clonotype turned up a few times. The chain recombines TRBV7-9 with TRBJ2-1; 9 positions match TRBD2. TRBJ2-7 explains the end of the DNA better; the J call may be wrong. This CDR3 spans 16 amino acids. Germline V CDR1 and CDR2: SEHNR, FQNEAQ (reference sequence). In DNA, the CDR3 is TGTGCCAGCAGCTTAAAAGGGACTAGCCCAGACTACGAGCAGTACGTC. It encodes CASSLKGTSPDYEQYV.

This clonotype appeared a few times. The chain is built from TRBV6-2 or TRBV6-3 and TRBJ2-4; 10 nucleotides line up with TRBD1. The germline V gene encodes CDR1 MNHEY and CDR2 SVGEGT. J gave up 0 bases and V 3 bases, and 14 bases lay outside the gene matches. This CDR3 is built from 20 residues. The CDR3 nucleotides are TGTGCCAGCAGTTATAACCATCCAGACAGGGGGCACCTAGCCAAAAACATTCAGTACTTC. Translated, it gives CASSYNHPDRGHLAKNIQYF.

The chain carries TRBV10-3 and TRBJ2-5; unclear D gene. V lost 7 bases and J 2 bases, leaving 5 bases between the germline ends. Per germline, CDR1 ENHRY and CDR2 SYGVKD. CDR3 length: 11 residues. The CDR3 DNA is TGTGCCATCAAACAGCAAGAGACCCAGTACTTC. This translates into CAIKQQETQYF.

The chain employs TRBV4-1 and TRBJ2-6; possible D gene TRBD1, 6 bases. Between the trimmed V and J ends, which lost 7 bases and 2 bases, there was a span of 9 bases. The CDR3 has 14 amino acids. CDR1 is MGHRA and CDR2 is YSYEKL in the germline V gene. Here the CDR3 reads CASTTGTGANVLTF. The CDR3 DNA sequence: TGCGCCAGCACCACAGGGACTGGGGCCAACGTCCTGACTTTC.

DNA for the CDR3: TGTGCCAGCAGCACAGGACAGATCACAGATACGCAGTATTTT. It is translated as CASSTGQITDTQYF. V and J are TRBV9 and TRBJ2-3, with D possibly matching TRBD1 (6 bases). CDR1 SGDLS and CDR2 YYNGEE come from the germline V gene. V lost 4 bases and J lost 2, with 11 bases in between. The CDR3 spans 14 residues.

This clonotype was detected only a few times. J is TRBJ2-5 and V is TRBV14; 7 bases are a match to TRBD2. The J call may be faulty, since TRBJ2-1 better matches the DNA end. Germline CDR1 and CDR2: SGHDN and FVKESK. This CDR3 has 16 amino acids. The CDR3 DNA is TGTGCCAGCAGCCAACTTGGGCTAGCGGTCCGGGGGGAGCAGTTCTTC. Translated: CASSQLGLAVRGEQFF.

This clonotype was observed a handful of times. The V call is TRBV20-1, the J call TRBJ2-7; weak D call: TRBD2 (5 bases). The CDR3 sequence is 14 residues long. CDR1 DFQATT and CDR2 SNEGSKA come from the germline V gene (reference sequence). Trimming left V 0 bases short and J 4 bases short, with 13 bases between. The CDR3 DNA is TGCAGTGCTAGAGATTTGAGGGTAGGGTACGAGCAGTACTTC. It yields the protein CSARDLRVGYEQYF.

In its sample, this clonotype was seen many times. The chain combines TRBV6-5 with TRBJ1-4; 9 nucleotides match TRBD1. This CDR3 region has 15 residues. The V segment lost 4 bases and the J segment 7 bases; nucleotides outside the gene matches: 7. Germline V CDR1 and CDR2: MNHEY, SVGAGI. CDR3 coding DNA: TGTGCCAGCAGTTCCACAGGGGGCTGGGGTGAAAAACTGTTTTTT. This encodes CASSSTGGWGEKLFF.